Sequencing of this T cell receptor beta chain was carried out in a study of cytomegalovirus exposure and HLA in healthy donors (dated by TCRdb to 2016 to 2017). As for the study more broadly: According to an earlier analysis of 450 to 650 of the donors, roughly 180 million T cells yielded over 90 million unique TCR beta sequences and less than 300 Gb of sequence data. An early release that covered 640 HLA-typed donors contained approximately 300 gigabases of sequencing data and 70 million to 100 million unique TCR sequences. The number of donors typed differed by locus, with roughly 620-630 for A, B, C, DRB1 and DQB1, more than 500 for DQA1, over 600 for DPA1, and roughly 450 for DPB1. Class I and class II HLA loci were covered by the typing at four-digit resolution. An earlier analysis of roughly 580 of the donors used high-throughput TCR beta sequencing to judge whether each TCR beta V gene segment behaved as functional or pseudogenic. Alongside the repertoire data, information on donor age, sex, ethnicity and CMV serostatus was compiled. The T cell repertoires of 666 subjects were profiled by immunosequencing and related to cytomegalovirus serostatus. Rather than using new phenotypic data, the later analysis identified candidate immune exposures from TCR beta sequences and from how often those sequences occurred across donors. Because of strong linkage in the cohort, five DR-DQ haplotypes were treated as single units for association and clustering. Of the 300 to 400 genotyped donors, 81% fell in the genetic ancestry cluster associated with self-reported Caucasian donors. All discovery cohort repertoires had been generated using a single sequencing platform. On average, about 200,000 unique TCR beta nucleotide sequences were sequenced per donor among 300 to 500 genotyped donors of the cohort, with about 17% of those sequences being non-productive. To predict cytomegalovirus infection status, the study combined high-throughput TCR immunosequencing, statistical association of individual TCRs with disease status, and machine learning. In a later analysis, previously published TCR beta repertoires from about 670 donors were re-analyzed and high-resolution HLA genotyping was added so that TCR occurrence patterns could be studied. Besides the first cohort of more than 650 subjects, a separate validation cohort made up of 120 different subjects was used. A later genetic analysis took genome-wide SNP genotypes for about three fifths of the 666 donors and used that subset as a discovery cohort. The study was designed to test whether signatures of past pathogen exposure could be identified by cataloging public T cell receptors. What the work shows at the level of the full study, not this receptor alone: At a false discovery rate of 0.05, a later analysis linked under 20,000 TCR beta sequences to specific HLA alleles. Immune exposure information for the cohort was limited to CMV serostatus. Compared with the approximately 700-donor mean, donors in an Asian-associated ancestry cluster had fewer N-insertions in productive TCRs, according to a later genetic analysis. A total of 150 or so TCR beta chains were listed by the study as associated with cytomegalovirus. In a later analysis, TCR association rates were found to vary across HLA loci, with the most associated TCRs seen for DRB1 alleles and the fewest for HLA-C alleles. A few of the identified cytomegalovirus-associated TCR beta chains were confirmed in vitro to be specific for cytomegalovirus antigens. Correlated functional status among segregating V segments might be attributable to linkage disequilibrium, but an unknown experimental factor could not be ruled out. The earlier analysis of approximately 540 of the donors excluded approximately 15 rarely observed V segments, including chromosome 9 orphons, because counts were too low. Strong co-occurrence of HLA alleles, especially DR and DQ, made assigning TCR associations to individual alleles difficult. An earlier analysis of 587 of the donors showed that most TCR beta V segments appeared in productive rearrangements either about 87% or about 30% of the time, which broadly matched IMGT annotations. A group of highly shared sequence variants was considered likely to be a technical artifact of the sequencing pipeline. Most CMV-associated TCR beta chains appeared to be HLA-restricted in a later analysis, and the HLA associations seemed to be driven largely by CMV exposure. While some public TCRs were present in many individuals, most TCR sequences turned up only very rarely across donors. The authors suggested that the approach could potentially be extended to other disease states and immunological phenotypes. Several of the top co-occurrence clusters appeared to be linked to parvovirus B19, influenza, CMV and Epstein-Barr virus, according to a later analysis. Because HLA typing was unavailable for some donors at each locus, only the typed subset was used in association tests. The classifier was reported to diagnose cytomegalovirus status with high specificity and sensitivity in both the original cohort and the validation cohort. A later analysis found that HLA-associated TCR beta chains were more clonally expanded and had lower generation probabilities than equally common non-associated chains. Roughly uniform sequencing depth across donors was assumed in presence/absence analyses, although this assumption may not hold. A further reported finding was that TCR beta sequences accurately predicted the HLA-A and HLA-B alleles for most subjects in the first cohort. Only TCR beta chains were sequenced in this cohort, and the absence of alpha or paired-chain data limited detectable features. The 87-base-pair reads could not distinguish some IMGT-functional V segments, including TRBV6-2 and TRBV6-3, so those segments were excluded. V-gene and J-gene trimming of TCR beta chains was associated with a missense DCLRE1C variant in a later genetic analysis, and the association was replicated in an independent cohort.

Library preparation used the immunoSEQ multiplex PCR assay. The multiplex PCR relied on a mix of 60 forward primers for TCR Vbeta segments and 13 reverse primers for TCR Jbeta segments. The CDR3 region of rearranged TCR beta genes was amplified from genomic DNA by a multiplex PCR assay. Amplified TCR beta libraries were sequenced as 87-base-pair reads on the Illumina HiSeq System. The source study handled its data this way. A later analysis counted tens of millions of unique TCR beta chains across the 500 to 850 repertoires, and around 12 million of these chains were shared by at least two donors. Raw reads were error-corrected and collapsed into unique sequences by a nearest-neighbor algorithm in which closely related sequences were merged to remove PCR and sequencing errors. CDR3 sequences were aligned to IMGT reference sequences to assign V, D and J gene segments. Each retained sequence needed at least a six-nucleotide match to both a V gene segment and a J gene segment. Rearrangements were called productive when the CDR3 lacked stop codons and stayed in frame with V and J; all others were non-productive. Following IMGT convention, CDR3 was defined as the stretch from the second conserved V-encoded cysteine to the conserved J-encoded phenylalanine. Sequences without an unambiguous match to a single V gene segment were excluded from the earlier analysis of 450 to 750 of the donors. In an earlier analysis of approximately 560 of the donors, a V segment was called functional when productive rearrangements were above 56.7%, and segregating when the standard deviation between donors exceeded 5%. A statistical classification framework was developed to diagnose cytomegalovirus status using the catalog of TCR beta chain sequences. V and J gene assignment, in a later analysis, came from comparing TCR nucleotide sequences with IMGT/GENE-DB human TR gene sequences. In a later analysis, CDR3 sequences and most-parsimonious VDJ recombination scenarios were assigned using the TCRdist pipeline. In a later analysis, each TCR beta chain was defined by its CDR3 amino acid sequence together with its V-gene family, and reads lacking a unique V-gene family were excluded. To address suspected cross-contamination and a sequencing artifact, a later analysis removed over 500 highly shared, low-generation-probability nucleotide sequences. A later analysis calculated a clonal expansion index for each public chain from normalized within-repertoire ranks of inferred template counts. Generation probabilities in a later analysis came from a VDJ recombination model fitted to out-of-frame rearrangements, and those results were checked against IGoR. In a later analysis, TCR-TCR, TCR-HLA and TCR-CMV co-occurrence was scored with hypergeometric tests, and a repertoire-size bias correction was applied to TCR pairs. In a later analysis, false discovery rates were estimated by permuting HLA or CMV assignments 20 times. In a later analysis, co-occurring TCRs were grouped using DBSCAN, and TCRdist sequence similarity was added for clustering within HLA-allele-positive subsets. Co-occurrence clustering excluded repertoires with fewer than 30,000 or more than 120,000 public chains, plus five with anomalous nucleotide sharing. The clones in this table, taken by TCRdb from immuneACCESS, are in-frame only. Not every clone is retained; where verified, under half of the shortfall comes from an unresolved V gene, and the cause of the rest is unknown. The V and J calls and clone size are taken from that table; D and trimming were inferred from the DNA. The sample contains roughly 93,000 clones, 74% of them found a single time. The ten largest make up approximately 1.8% of the sample.

Of note for this clone: The clone's antigen remains unknown. Per-nucleotide qualities are absent, and no much larger clonotype sits a single base away.

In total, approximately 700 healthy bone marrow donors made up the cohort. At the time of sampling, every cohort member was nominally healthy, though immune exposures that went unrecorded were likely present. The donor was CMV seronegative and was included in the group of around 320 seronegative cohort members. A peripheral blood sample was collected from each donor, and TCR beta sequencing was performed on peripheral blood mononuclear cells. Genomic DNA extraction from the blood cell samples was performed with the Qiagen DNeasy Blood Extraction Kit. V and J lose 6 bases and 0 bases, and a span of 12 bases separates them. The cysteine opens and the phenylalanine closes a CDR3 of 14 amino acids. CDR3 DNA is the only sequence kept; it has 42 bases, read in frame from the first base. The germline V gene gives CDR1 as SQVTM and CDR2 as ANQGSEA.

The clonotype originates from a male donor in good health and CMV-seronegative. What was sequenced was PBMCs. The chain joins TRBV29-1 to TRBJ1-3; the D region possibly corresponds to TRBD1 (6 bases align). The CDR3 in this case is CSVQGHLSGNTIYF. The nucleotide sequence reads as follows: TGCAGCGTACAGGGACACCTCTCTGGAAACACCATATATTTT. Reference TRBV29-1 and TRBJ1-3 proteins supply the regions before and after the CDR3; the full variable domain is: SAVISQKPSRDICQRGTSLTIQCQVDSQVTMMFWYRQQPGQSLTLIATANQGSEATYESGFVIDKFPISRPNLTFSTLTVSNMSPEDSSIYLCSVQGHLSGNTIYFGEGSWLTVV.